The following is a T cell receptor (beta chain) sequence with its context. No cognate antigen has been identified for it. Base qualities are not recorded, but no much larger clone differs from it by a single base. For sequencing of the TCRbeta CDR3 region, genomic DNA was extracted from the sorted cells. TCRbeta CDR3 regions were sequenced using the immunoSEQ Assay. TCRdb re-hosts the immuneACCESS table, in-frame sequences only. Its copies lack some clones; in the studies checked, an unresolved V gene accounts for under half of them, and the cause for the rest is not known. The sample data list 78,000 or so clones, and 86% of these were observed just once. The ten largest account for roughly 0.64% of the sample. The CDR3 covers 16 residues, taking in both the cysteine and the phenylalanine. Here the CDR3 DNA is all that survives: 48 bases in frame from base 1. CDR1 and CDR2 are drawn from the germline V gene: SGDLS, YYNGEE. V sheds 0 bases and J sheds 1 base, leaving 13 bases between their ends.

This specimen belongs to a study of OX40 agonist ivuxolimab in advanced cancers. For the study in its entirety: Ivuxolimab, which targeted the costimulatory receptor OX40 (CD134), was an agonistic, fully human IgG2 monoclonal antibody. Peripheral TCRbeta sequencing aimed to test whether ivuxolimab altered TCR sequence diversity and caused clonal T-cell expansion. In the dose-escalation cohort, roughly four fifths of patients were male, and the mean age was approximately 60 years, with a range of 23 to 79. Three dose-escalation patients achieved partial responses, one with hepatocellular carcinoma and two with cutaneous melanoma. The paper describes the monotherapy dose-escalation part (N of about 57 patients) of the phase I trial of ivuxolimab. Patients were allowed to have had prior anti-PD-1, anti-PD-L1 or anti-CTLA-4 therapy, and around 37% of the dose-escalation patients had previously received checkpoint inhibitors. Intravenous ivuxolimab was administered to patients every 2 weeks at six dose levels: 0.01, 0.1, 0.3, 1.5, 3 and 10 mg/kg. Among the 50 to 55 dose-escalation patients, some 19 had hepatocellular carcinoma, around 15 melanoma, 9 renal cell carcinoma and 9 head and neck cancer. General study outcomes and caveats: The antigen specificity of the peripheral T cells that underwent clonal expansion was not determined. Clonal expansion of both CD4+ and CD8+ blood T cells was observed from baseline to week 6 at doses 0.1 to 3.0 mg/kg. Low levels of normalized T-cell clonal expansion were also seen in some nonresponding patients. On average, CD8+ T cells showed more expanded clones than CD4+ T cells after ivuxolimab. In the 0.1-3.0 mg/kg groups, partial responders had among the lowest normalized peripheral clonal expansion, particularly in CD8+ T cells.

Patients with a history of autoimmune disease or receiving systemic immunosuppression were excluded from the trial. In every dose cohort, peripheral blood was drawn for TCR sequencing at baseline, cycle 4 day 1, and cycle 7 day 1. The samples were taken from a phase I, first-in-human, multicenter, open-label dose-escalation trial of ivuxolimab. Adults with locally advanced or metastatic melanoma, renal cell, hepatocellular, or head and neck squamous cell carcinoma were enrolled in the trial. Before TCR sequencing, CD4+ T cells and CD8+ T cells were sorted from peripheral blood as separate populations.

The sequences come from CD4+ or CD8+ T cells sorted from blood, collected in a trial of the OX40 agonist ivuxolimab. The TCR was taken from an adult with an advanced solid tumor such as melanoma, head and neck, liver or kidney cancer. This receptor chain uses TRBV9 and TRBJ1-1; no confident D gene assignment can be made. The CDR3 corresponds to CASSVVHGSWNTEAFF. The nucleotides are TGTGCCAGCAGCGTAGTACATGGCAGCTGGAACACTGAAGCTTTCTTT.